Listed below are T cell receptor beta chains from one sample, sequenced in a study of lymphopenia after photon versus proton radiotherapy. Sequenced by immunoSEQ multiplex PCR; TCRdb stores in-frame clones only, minus some. The sample includes approximately 30,000 clones, roughly four fifths seen only once; the top ten take roughly a third. Source: peripheral blood, taken from a patient treated with photon-based radiotherapy. These receptors came from a man aged 50 to 59 with gastric cancer. Both conserved end residues are part of each CDR3. D genes are given only for firm matches. Some rows have no size entry. The others give once, few or many, or a class for an expanded clone.

d_call	v_call	clone_size	j_call	cdr3_nt	cdr3_aa
-	TRBV27	-	TRBJ2-2	TGTGCCAGCGCCTGGGGGGCGAGCACCGGGGAGCTGTTTTTT	CASAWGASTGELFF
-	TRBV25-1	-	TRBJ2-1	TGTGCCAGCCAGGGAGTGAATGAGCAGTTCTTC	CASQGVNEQFF
TRBD1	TRBV7-6	-	TRBJ1-2	TGTGCCAGCAGCTATGAGACAGGGAGCTATGGCTACACCTTC	CASSYETGSYGYTF
TRBD2	TRBV5-6	-	TRBJ2-7	TGTGCCAGCAGCGCCCCGGGACTAGTGGATCGGGAGCAGTACTTC	CASSAPGLVDREQYF
TRBD1	TRBV6-6	-	TRBJ1-5	TGTGCCAGCAGTATCAGGGGGGGCCAGCCCCAGCATTTT	CASSIRGGQPQHF
-	TRBV5-5	-	TRBJ2-1	TGTGCCAGCAGCTTGGGACTCGGTGAGCAGTTCTTC	CASSLGLGEQFF
TRBD2	TRBV5-5	-	TRBJ2-7	TGTGCCAGCAGCTTGTCCAGCGGGGGTGGAGAGCAGTACTTC	CASSLSSGGGEQYF
-	TRBV18	few	TRBJ2-2	TGTGCCAGCTCACCACCCGGGTTAGCCACCGGGGAGCTGTTTTTT	CASSPPGLATGELFF
-	TRBV5-1	-	TRBJ2-3	TGCGCCAGCAGCTTTAGCGATGGAGGAGATACGCAGTATTTT	CASSFSDGGDTQYF
-	TRBV15	-	TRBJ1-1	TGTGCCACCAGCAGAAACGGCTTTGAAGCTTTCTTT	CATSRNGFEAFF
-	TRBV7-6	-	TRBJ2-3	TGTGCCAGCAGCTTAGGTAGGGCAGATACGCAGTATTTT	CASSLGRADTQYF
-	TRBV30	few	TRBJ1-2	TGTGCCTGGAGTGTACATCTCCCTGCTAACTATGGCTACACCTTC	CAWSVHLPANYGYTF
TRBD2	TRBV10-3	-	TRBJ2-7	TGTGCCATCAGTGTGACTAGCGGGGAATACGAGCAGTACTTC	CAISVTSGEYEQYF
-	TRBV9	-	TRBJ2-5	TGTGCCAGCAGCCCTCGCTGGGTGGGAGAGACCCAGTACTTC	CASSPRWVGETQYF
-	TRBV7-2	-	TRBJ2-4	TGTGCCAGCAGCTTCCTGGGGGCAAAAAACATTCAGTACTTC	CASSFLGAKNIQYF
TRBD2	TRBV6-6	-	TRBJ2-2	TGTGCCAGCAGGGGGGGGTTCTGGAACACCGGGGAGCTGTTTTTT	CASRGGFWNTGELFF